The entry below gives a single T cell receptor (delta chain) sequence along with its context. It lacks a known antigen. The protein TCRdb lists belongs to a much larger clone and differs from this DNA's translation at residue 8, which points to a read error; the protein shown is made from the DNA. This specimen includes other DNA sequences encoding the same CDR3. This sample was sequenced with an Illumina MiSeq. TCRdb reran clone calling on the public reads with CATT; rows sharing one DNA sequence were then combined. Across this sample there are roughly 4,500 delta-chain clones, with approximately 14% seen only once. The ten largest clones capture 8.5% to 9% of the sample. This entry comes from a study of gamma-delta chains in newborns, infants, children (dated by TCRdb to the late 2010s). In the study overall: According to the study title, microbial exposure causes polyclonal expansion of innate gammadelta T cells right after birth. How innate gammadelta T cell populations in human newborns were shaped by microbial exposure immediately after birth was investigated in the study.

CDR1 and CDR2 are read off the germline V gene as GEAIGNYY and EKD. V is cut back by 1 base and J by 0 bases, with 5 bases in the junction unmatched. Including cysteine and phenylalanine, the CDR3 has 18 amino acids. The CDR3 DNA has 54 bases and is translated from base 1. The rearranged chain carries TRDV2 and TRDJ3; 7 nucleotides in the junction match TRDD3. The J gene, not given by TCRdb, was assigned here from a germline match of the nucleotide sequence. This clonotype originated in a child who was a newborn, infant or young child, either healthy, febrile or measles-vaccinated (not recorded which). The material sequenced was blood. At the DNA level, the sequence is TGTGCCTGTGACACTGGGGGAGACAGCTCCTGGGACACCCGACAGATGTTTTTC. Its coded protein is CACDTGGDSSWDTRQMFF.